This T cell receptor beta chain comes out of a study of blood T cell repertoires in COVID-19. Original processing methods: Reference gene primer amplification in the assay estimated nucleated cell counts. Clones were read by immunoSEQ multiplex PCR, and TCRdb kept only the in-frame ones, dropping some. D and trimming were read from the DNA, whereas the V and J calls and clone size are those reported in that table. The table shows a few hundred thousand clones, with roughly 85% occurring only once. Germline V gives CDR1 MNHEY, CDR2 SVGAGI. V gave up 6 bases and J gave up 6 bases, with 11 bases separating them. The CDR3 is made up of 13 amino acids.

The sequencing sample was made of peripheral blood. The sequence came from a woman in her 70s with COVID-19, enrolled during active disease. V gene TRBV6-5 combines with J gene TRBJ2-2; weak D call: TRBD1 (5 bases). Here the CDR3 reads CASRQGNSGELFF. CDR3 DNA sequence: TGTGCCAGCAGGCAGGGTAATTCCGGGGAGCTGTTTTTT.